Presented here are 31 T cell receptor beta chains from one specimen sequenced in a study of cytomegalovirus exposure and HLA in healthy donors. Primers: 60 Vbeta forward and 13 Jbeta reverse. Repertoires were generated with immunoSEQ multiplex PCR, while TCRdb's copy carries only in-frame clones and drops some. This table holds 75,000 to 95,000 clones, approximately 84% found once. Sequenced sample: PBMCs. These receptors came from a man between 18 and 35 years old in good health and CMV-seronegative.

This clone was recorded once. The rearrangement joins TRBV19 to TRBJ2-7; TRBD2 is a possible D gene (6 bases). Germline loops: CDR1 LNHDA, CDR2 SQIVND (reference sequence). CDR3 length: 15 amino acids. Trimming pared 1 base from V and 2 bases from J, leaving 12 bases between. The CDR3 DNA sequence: TGTGCCAGTAGTATAGGGGACTCCCCTCCCTACGAGCAGTACTTC. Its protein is CASSIGDSPPYEQYF.

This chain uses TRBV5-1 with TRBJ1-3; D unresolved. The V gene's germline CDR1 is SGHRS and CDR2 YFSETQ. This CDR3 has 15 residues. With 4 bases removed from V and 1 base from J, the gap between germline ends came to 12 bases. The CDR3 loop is CASSTEAASGNTIYF. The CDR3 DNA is TGCGCCAGCAGCACCGAGGCGGCATCTGGAAACACCATATATTTT.

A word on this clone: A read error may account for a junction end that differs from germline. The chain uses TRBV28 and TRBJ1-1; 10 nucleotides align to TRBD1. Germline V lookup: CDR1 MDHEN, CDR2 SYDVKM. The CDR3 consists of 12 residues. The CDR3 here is CASRPTGGAGGF. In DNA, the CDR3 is TGTGCCAGCAGACCGACAGGGGGCGCAGGGGGCTTT.

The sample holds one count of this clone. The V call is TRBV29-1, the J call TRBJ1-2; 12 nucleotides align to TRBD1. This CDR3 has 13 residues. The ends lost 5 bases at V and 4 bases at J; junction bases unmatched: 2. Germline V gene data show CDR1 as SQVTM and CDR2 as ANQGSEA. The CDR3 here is CSVRDRGPYGYTF. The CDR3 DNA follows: TGCAGCGTTAGGGACAGGGGGCCCTATGGCTACACCTTC. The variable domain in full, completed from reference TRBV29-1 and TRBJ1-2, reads SAVISQKPSRDICQRGTSLTIQCQVDSQVTMMFWYRQQPGQSLTLIATANQGSEATYESGFVIDKFPISRPNLTFSTLTVSNMSPEDSSIYLCSVRDRGPYGYTFGSGTRLTVV.

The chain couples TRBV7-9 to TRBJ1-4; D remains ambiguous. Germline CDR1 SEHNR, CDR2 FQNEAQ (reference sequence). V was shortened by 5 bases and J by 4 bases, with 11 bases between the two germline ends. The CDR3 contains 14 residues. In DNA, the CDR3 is TGTGCCAGCAGCCTACCGTTGATTAATGAAAAACTGTTTTTT. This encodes CASSLPLINEKLFF.

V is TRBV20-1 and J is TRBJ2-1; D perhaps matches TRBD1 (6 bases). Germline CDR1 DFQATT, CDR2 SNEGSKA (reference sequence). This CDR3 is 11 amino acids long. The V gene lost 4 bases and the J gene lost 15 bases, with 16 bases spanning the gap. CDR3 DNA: TGCAGTGCTAAGGCAGGGGACCGTGGGTTCTTC. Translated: CSAKAGDRGFF.

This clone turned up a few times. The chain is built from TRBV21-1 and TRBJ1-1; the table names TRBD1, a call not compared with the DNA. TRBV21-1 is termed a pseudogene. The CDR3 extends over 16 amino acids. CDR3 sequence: CASSSPGQAGNTEAFF. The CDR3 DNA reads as TGTGCCAGCAGCAGCCCGGGACAGGCGGGGAACACTGAAGCTTTCTTT.

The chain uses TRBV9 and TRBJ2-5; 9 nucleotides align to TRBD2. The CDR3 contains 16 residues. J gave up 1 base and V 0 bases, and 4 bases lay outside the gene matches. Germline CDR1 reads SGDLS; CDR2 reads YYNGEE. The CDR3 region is CASSVGPSGIQETQYF. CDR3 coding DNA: TGTGCCAGCAGCGTAGGGCCTAGCGGGATCCAAGAGACCCAGTACTTC.

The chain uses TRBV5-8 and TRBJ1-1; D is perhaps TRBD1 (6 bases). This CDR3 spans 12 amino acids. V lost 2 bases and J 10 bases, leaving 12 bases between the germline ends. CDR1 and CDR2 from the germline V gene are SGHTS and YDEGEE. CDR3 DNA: TGTGCCAGCAGCTTTTGGGGGCGTGTAGCTTTCTTT. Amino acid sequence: CASSFWGRVAFF. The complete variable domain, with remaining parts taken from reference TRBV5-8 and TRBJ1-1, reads EAGVTQSPTHLIKTRGQQATLRCSPISGHTSVYWYQQALGLGLQFLLWYDEGEERNRGNFPPRFSGRQFPNYSSELNVNALELEDSALYLCASSFWGRVAFFGQGTRLTVV.

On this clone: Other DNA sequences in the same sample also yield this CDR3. The CDR3: CASSPGRGAGELFF. The CDR3 DNA sequence: TGCGCCAGCAGTCCCGGGCGGGGTGCCGGGGAGCTGTTTTTT. V is TRBV5-1 and J is TRBJ2-2; a weak D match, TRBD2 (6 bases). The germline V gene encodes CDR1 SGHRS and CDR2 YFSETQ. This CDR3 contains 14 residues. Trimming pared 5 bases from V and 6 bases from J, leaving 14 bases between. Using reference TRBV5-1 and TRBJ2-2 for the parts outside the CDR3, the full variable domain is KAGVTQTPRYLIKTRGQQVTLSCSPISGHRSVSWYQQTPGQGLQFLFEYFSETQRNKGNFPGRFSGRQFSNSRSEMNVSTLELGDSALYLCASSPGRGAGELFFGEGSRLTVL.

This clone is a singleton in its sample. The CDR3 DNA reads as TGTGCCAGCAGTCTTACAGGGACCCCGGACACTGAAGCTTTCTTT. It encodes CASSLTGTPDTEAFF. The V and J genes are TRBV6-5 and TRBJ1-1; tentatively, D is TRBD1 (6 bases). The V gene's germline CDR1 is MNHEY and CDR2 SVGAGI. The V end was cut by 5 bases, the J end by 3 bases, with 16 bases between. There are 15 residues in the CDR3.

DNA of the CDR3: TGTGCCAGCAATGGGGGAGGGTCGTGGGAGACCCAGTACTTC. It encodes CASNGGGSWETQYF. The chain uses TRBV5-6 and TRBJ2-5, with 7 bases matching TRBD2. With 6 bases clipped from V and 5 bases from J, the junction kept 10 bases outside the gene matches. CDR3 length: 14 residues. Per germline, CDR1 SGHDT and CDR2 YYEEEE. The variable domain in full, completed from reference TRBV5-6 and TRBJ2-5, reads DAGVTQSPTHLIKTRGQQVTLRCSPKSGHDTVSWYQQALGQGPQFIFQYYEEEERQRGNFPDRFSGHQFPNYSSELNVNALLLGDSALYLCASNGGGSWETQYFGPGTRLLVL.

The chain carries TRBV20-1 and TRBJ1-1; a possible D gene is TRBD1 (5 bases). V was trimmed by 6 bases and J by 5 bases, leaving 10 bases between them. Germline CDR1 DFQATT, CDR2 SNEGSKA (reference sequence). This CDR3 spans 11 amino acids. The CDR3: CSAPSGTEAFF. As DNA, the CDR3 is TGCAGTGCCCCGTCAGGGACTGAAGCTTTCTTT.

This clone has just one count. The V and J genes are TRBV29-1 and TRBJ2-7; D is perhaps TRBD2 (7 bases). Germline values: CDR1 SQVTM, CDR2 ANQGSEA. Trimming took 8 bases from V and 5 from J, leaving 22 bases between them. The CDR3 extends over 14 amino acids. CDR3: CSTRGGGSWDEQYF. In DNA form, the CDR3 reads TGCAGCACCCGAGGGGGGGGGTCCTGGGACGAGCAGTACTTC.

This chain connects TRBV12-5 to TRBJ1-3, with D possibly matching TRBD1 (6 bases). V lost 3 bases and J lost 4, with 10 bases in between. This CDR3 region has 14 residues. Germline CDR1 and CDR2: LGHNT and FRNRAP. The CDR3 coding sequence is TGTGCTAGTGGTTTTTCAGGGGAGGGAAACACCATATATTTT. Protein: CASGFSGEGNTIYF. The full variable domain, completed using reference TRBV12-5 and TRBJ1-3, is DARVTQTPRHKVTEMGQEVTMRCQPILGHNTVFWYRQTMMQGLELLAYFRNRAPLDDSGMPKDRFSAEMPDATLATLKIQPSEPRDSAVYFCASGFSGEGNTIYFGEGSWLTVV.

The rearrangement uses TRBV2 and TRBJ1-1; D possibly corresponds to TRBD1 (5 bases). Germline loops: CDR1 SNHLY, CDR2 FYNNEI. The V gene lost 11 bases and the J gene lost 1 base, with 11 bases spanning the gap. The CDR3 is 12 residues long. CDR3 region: CAGGDSNTEAFF. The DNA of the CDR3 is TGTGCCGGAGGGGACTCGAACACTGAAGCTTTCTTT. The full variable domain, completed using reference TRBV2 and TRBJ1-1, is EPEVTQTPSHQVTQMGQEVILRCVPISNHLYFYWYRQILGQKVEFLVSFYNNEISEKSEIFDDQFSVERPDGSNFTLKIRSTKLEDSAMYFCAGGDSNTEAFFGQGTRLTVV.

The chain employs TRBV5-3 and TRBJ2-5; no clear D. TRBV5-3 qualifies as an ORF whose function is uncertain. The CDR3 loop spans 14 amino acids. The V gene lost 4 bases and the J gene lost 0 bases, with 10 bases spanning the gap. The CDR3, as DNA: TGTGCCAGAAGCCCATTGTCTAACCAAGAGACCCAGTACTTC. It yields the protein CARSPLSNQETQYF.

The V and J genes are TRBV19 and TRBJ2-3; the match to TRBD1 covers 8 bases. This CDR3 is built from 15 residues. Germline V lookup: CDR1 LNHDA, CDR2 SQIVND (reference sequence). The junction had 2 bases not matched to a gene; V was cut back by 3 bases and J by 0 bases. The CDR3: CASSIRQGSTDTQYF. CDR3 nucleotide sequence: TGTGCCAGTAGTATCCGACAGGGGAGCACAGATACGCAGTATTTT.

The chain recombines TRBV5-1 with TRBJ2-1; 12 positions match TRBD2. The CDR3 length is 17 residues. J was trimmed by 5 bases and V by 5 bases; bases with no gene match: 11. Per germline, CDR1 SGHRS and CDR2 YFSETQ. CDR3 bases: TGCGCCAGCAGTGTTCCTAGCGGGAGGGTAGACCACAATGAGCAGTTCTTC. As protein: CASSVPSGRVDHNEQFF. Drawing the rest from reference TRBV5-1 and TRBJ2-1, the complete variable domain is KAGVTQTPRYLIKTRGQQVTLSCSPISGHRSVSWYQQTPGQGLQFLFEYFSETQRNKGNFPGRFSGRQFSNSRSEMNVSTLELGDSALYLCASSVPSGRVDHNEQFFGPGTRLTVL.

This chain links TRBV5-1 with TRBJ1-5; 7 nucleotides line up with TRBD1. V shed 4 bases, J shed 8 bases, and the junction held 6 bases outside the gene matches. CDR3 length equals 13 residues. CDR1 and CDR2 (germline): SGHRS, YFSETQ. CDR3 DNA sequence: TGCGCCAGCAGCCCAACAGGGGTTGAGCCCCAGCATTTT. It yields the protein CASSPTGVEPQHF.

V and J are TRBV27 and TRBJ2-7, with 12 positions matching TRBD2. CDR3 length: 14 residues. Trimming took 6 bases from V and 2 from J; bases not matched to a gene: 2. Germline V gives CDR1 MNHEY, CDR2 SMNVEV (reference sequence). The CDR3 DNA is TGTGCCAGCAGGGGACTAGCGGGCCCCTACGAGCAGTACTTC. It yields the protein CASRGLAGPYEQYF.

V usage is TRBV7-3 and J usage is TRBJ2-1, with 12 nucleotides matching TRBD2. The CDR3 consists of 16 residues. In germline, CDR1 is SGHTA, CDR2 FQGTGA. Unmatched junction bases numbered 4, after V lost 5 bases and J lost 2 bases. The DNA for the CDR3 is TGTGCCAGCAGCCTCCGACTAGCGGGAGCCTACAATGAGCAGTTCTTC. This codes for CASSLRLAGAYNEQFF.

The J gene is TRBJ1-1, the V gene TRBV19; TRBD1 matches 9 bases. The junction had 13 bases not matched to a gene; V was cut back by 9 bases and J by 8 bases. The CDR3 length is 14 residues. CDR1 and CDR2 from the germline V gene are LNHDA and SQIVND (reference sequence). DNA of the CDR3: TGTGCCAGCACCCTGGGGACAGGGCAGACGGAAGCTTTCTTT. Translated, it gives CASTLGTGQTEAFF. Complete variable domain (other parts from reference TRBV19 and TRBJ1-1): DGGITQSPKYLFRKEGQNVTLSCEQNLNHDAMYWYRQDPGQGLRLIYYSQIVNDFQKGDIAEGYSVSREKKESFPLTVTSAQKNPTAFYLCASTLGTGQTEAFFGQGTRLTVV.

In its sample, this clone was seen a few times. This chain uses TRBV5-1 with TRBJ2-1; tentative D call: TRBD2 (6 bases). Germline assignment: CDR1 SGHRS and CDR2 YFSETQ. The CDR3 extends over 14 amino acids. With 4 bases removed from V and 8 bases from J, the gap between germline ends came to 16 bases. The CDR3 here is CASSGGTGVDEQFF. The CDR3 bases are TGCGCCAGCAGCGGGGGGACGGGAGTGGATGAGCAGTTCTTC.

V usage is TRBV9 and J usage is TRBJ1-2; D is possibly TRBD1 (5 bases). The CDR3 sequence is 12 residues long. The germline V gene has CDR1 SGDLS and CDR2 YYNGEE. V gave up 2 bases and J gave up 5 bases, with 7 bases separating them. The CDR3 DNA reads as TGTGCCAGCAGCGTGGGGGGGTATGGCTACACCTTC. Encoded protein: CASSVGGYGYTF.

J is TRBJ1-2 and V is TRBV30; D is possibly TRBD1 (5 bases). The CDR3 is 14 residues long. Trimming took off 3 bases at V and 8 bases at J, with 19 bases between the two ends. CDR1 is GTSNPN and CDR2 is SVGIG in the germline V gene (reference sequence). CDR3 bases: TGTGCCTGGAGCGCCGAAATAGGGGTTGGCGGCTACACCTTC. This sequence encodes CAWSAEIGVGGYTF.

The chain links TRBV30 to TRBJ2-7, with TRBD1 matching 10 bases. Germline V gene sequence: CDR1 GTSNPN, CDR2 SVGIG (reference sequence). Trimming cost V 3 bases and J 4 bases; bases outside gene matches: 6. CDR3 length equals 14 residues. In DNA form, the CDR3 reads TGTGCCTGGAGATCCGGGACAGGGGCGTACGAGCAGTACTTC. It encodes CAWRSGTGAYEQYF. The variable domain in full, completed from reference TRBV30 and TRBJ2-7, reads SQTIHQWPATLVQPVGSPLSLECTVEGTSNPNLYWYRQAAGRGLQLLFYSVGIGQISSEVPQNLSASRPQDRQFILSSKKLLLSDSGFYLCAWRSGTGAYEQYFGPGTRLTVT.

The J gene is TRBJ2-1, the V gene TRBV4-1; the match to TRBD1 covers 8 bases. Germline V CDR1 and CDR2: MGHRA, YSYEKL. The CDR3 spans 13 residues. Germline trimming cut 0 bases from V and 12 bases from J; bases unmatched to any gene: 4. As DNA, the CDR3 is TGCGCCAGCAGCCAAGAAACCGGGACAGGGCAGTTCTTC. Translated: CASSQETGTGQFF.

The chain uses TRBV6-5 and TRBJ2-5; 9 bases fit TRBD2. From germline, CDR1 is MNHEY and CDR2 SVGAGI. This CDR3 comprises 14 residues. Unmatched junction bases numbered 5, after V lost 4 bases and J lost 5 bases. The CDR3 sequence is CASSLTSGWETQYF. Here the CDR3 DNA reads TGTGCCAGCAGTTTGACTAGCGGTTGGGAGACCCAGTACTTC.

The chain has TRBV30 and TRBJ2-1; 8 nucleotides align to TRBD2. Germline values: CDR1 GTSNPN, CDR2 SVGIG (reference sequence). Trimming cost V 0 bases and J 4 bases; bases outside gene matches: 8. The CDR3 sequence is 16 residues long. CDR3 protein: CAWSVGGSGAYNEQFF. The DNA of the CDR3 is TGTGCCTGGAGTGTTGGGGGTAGCGGGGCGTACAATGAGCAGTTCTTC.

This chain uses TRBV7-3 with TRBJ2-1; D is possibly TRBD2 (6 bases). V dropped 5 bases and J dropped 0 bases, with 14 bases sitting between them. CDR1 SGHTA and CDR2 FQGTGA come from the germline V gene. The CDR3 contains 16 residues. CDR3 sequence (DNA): TGTGCCAGCAGCCCTACCGGGGGAAGCTCCTACAATGAGCAGTTCTTC. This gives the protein CASSPTGGSSYNEQFF.